This TCR beta chain derives from a study of T cell responses to AZD1222 COVID-19 vaccine. Study-level findings and limits: The donors showed a predominance of white British ancestry and of females, with possible underestimation of clonal diversity. Across spike, vaccine-associated CD4 TCRs were found, dominant at 160-218 and 743-854.

The CDR3 length is 18 residues. In germline, CDR1 is MNHNS, CDR2 SASEGT. V lost 3 bases, J lost 5 bases, and 25 bases lay in between. Sequencing used immunoSEQ multiplex PCR; TCRdb keeps in-frame clones, though not all of them. The table lists approximately 110,000 clones, nearly 90% of them singletons, with more than 15% in the top ten. In regard to this clone: Its specificity is unknown.

This rearrangement joins TRBV6-1 to TRBJ1-1; D might be TRBD1 (5 bases). This clonotype was obtained from an adult in good health. Sequences were derived from peripheral blood, sampled on day 0 of AZD1222 vaccination. The CDR3 DNA follows: TGTGCCAGCAGTGAGACTGTCGGGACCTCTCTAACTGGGACTGAAGCTTTCTTT. Its translation: CASSETVGTSLTGTEAFF.